This TCR beta chain was profiled in a study of T cell repertoires in cytomegalovirus infection. Whole-study context: Carrying CMV and the relevant HLA type showed in public TCR beta signatures. Whole-study findings and limits: The ex vivo response was dominated by HLA-C-restricted CMV-specific TCR beta clonotypes.

This clonotype was counted at least ten times. Its antigen is unidentified. One entry per CDR3 protein results from TCRdb running MiXCR on the reads. The sample includes under 350,000 distinct CDR3 sequences, 9.5% of them seen just once. CDR1 is SGHVS and CDR2 is FNYEAQ in the germline V gene. CDR3 length: 19 residues. After removal of 1 base from V and 0 bases from J, the junction contained 6 bases not matched to a gene. The V call is TRBV7-6, the J call TRBJ2-7, with 16 bases aligning to TRBD2. Sequencing was carried out using PBMCs. This receptor was identified in a human donor in good health (CMV status not recorded). Some clones in this sample may be carry-over from other donors' samples. CDR3 loop: CASSLVPGLAGGSSYEQYF. The CDR3 coding sequence is TGTGCCAGCAGCTTAGTGCCGGGACTAGCGGGGGGGAGCTCCTACGAGCAGTACTTC. The full variable domain, in which reference TRBV7-6 and TRBJ2-7 provide the parts outside the CDR3, is GAGVSQSPRYKVTKRGQDVALRCDPISGHVSLYWYRQALGQGPEFLTYFNYEAQQDKSGLPNDRFSAERPEGSISTLTIQRTEQRDSAMYRCASSLVPGLAGGSSYEQYFGPGTRLTVT.